This T cell receptor (beta chain) originates from a study of blood T cell repertoires in COVID-19. The wider study: The United States, Italy and Spain were the sources of the acute and convalescent COVID-19 samples.

Cohorts were assigned according to the clinical history that participants reported. Germline V gene data show CDR1 as LNHNV and CDR2 as YYDKDF (reference sequence). The CDR3 contains 16 residues. The germline V and J ends were trimmed by 0 bases and 4 bases, with 13 bases remaining between them. In the source study's methods: Amplification with reference gene primers provided the estimates of nucleated cell counts. The assay was immunoSEQ multiplex PCR, and TCRdb's table has in-frame clones only and misses some. Clone size and V and J calls were adopted from that table, with D and trimming inferred from the DNA. This table holds about 150,000 clones, around 90% found once.

The sequenced sample consisted of PBMCs or T cells enriched from blood (not recorded which). The source is a woman aged 40-49 years who had been exposed to COVID-19. This sequence joins TRBV15 and TRBJ1-3; no definite D call. DNA of the CDR3: TGTGCCACCAGCAGAGATTTAGCAGCGTACGGAAACACCATATATTTT. This encodes CATSRDLAAYGNTIYF.